These T cell receptor beta chains were read from a single sample in a study of cytomegalovirus exposure and HLA in healthy donors. The repertoire was sequenced with immunoSEQ multiplex PCR; TCRdb's copy has only in-frame clones and lacks some. This repertoire shows 200,000 or so clones, roughly four fifths found once; its top ten account for 6.5%. Sequenced: PBMCs. These receptors were taken from a woman in her fifties or sixties in good health and CMV-seropositive. Each CDR3 is given with its conserved first and last residue. A D gene is named only where the DNA matches it firmly. Expanded clones get a size class; other rows say once, few or many, or leave the size out.

v_call	d_call	j_call	clone_size	cdr3_nt	cdr3_aa
TRBV5-4	TRBD1	TRBJ1-2	NA	TGTGCCAGCAGCTCGGGACAGGGCTATGGCTACACCTTC	CASSSGQGYGYTF
TRBV5-1	NA	TRBJ2-7	NA	TGCGCCAGCAGCTGGGCCGGGACACCTTCTTACGAGCAGTACTTC	CASSWAGTPSYEQYF
TRBV7-7	TRBD2	TRBJ2-5	once	TGTGCTAGCAGCGCCGGGACTAGCGGGGGGATCCAAGAGACCCAGTACTTC	CASSAGTSGGIQETQYF
TRBV28	NA	TRBJ1-2	NA	TGTGCCAGCAGTTCCTCCGGACAGACTAACTATGGCTACACCTTC	CASSSSGQTNYGYTF
TRBV6-4	TRBD2	TRBJ2-1	NA	TGTGCCAGCAGTGATGGGGGGGAAGCATACAATGAGCAGTTCTTC	CASSDGGEAYNEQFF
TRBV4-3	NA	TRBJ2-3	NA	TGCGCCAGCAGCCAAGATCAGCCCCTGGCGGGCCCTAGCACAGATACGCAGTATTTT	CASSQDQPLAGPSTDTQYF
TRBV6-5	NA	TRBJ2-1	once	TGTGCCAGCAGTTACTCGCTCGGGGTCCCCCACAATGAGCAGTTCTTC	CASSYSLGVPHNEQFF
TRBV5-1	TRBD1	TRBJ1-1	NA	TGCGCCAGCAGCTTGGCCCGGACAGGGGGCCTGAACACTGAAGCTTTCTTT	CASSLARTGGLNTEAFF
TRBV18	NA	TRBJ1-2	once	TGTGCCAGCTCACCTTCCCCTTCGGGGGAGGGCTACACCTTC	CASSPSPSGEGYTF
TRBV10-2	NA	TRBJ1-5	NA	TGCGCCAGCAGTGAGTCTTCGGGCAGGGGCAATCAGCCCCAGCATTTT	CASSESSGRGNQPQHF
TRBV30	NA	TRBJ2-6	NA	TGTGCCCGAAGCTTCTCTGGGGCCAACGTCCTGACTTTC	CARSFSGANVLTF
TRBV5-6	TRBD1	TRBJ1-4	NA	TGTGCCAGCAGCTTGGCCGAGGACAGGGATCATGAAAAACTGTTTTTT	CASSLAEDRDHEKLFF
TRBV11-2	TRBD2	TRBJ2-5	NA	TGTGCCAGCAGCTCCCCGATAGCGGGGGTGAAGACCCAGTACTTC	CASSSPIAGVKTQYF
TRBV5-4	NA	TRBJ2-7	NA	TGTGCCAGCAGCTTGGGGGCAGGCGCCTACGAGCAGTACTTC	CASSLGAGAYEQYF
TRBV6-5	NA	TRBJ1-2	NA	TGTGCCAGCAGTTCGGGGGTTTTACGCTACACCTTC	CASSSGVLRYTF
TRBV6-4	NA	TRBJ1-2	NA	TGTGCCAGCAGTCGAGACAGAGGCTATGGCTACACCTTC	CASSRDRGYGYTF